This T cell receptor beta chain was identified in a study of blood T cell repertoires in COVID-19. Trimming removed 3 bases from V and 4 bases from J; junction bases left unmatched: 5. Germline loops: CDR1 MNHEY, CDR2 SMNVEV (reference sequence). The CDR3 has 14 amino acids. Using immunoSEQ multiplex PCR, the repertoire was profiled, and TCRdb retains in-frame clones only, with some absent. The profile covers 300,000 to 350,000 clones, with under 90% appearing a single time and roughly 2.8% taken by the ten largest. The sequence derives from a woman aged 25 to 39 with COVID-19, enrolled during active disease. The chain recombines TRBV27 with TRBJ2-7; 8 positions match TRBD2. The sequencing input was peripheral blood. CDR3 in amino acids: CASSFGAGGYEQYF. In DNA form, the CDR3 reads TGTGCCAGCAGTTTTGGGGCGGGAGGATACGAGCAGTACTTC.